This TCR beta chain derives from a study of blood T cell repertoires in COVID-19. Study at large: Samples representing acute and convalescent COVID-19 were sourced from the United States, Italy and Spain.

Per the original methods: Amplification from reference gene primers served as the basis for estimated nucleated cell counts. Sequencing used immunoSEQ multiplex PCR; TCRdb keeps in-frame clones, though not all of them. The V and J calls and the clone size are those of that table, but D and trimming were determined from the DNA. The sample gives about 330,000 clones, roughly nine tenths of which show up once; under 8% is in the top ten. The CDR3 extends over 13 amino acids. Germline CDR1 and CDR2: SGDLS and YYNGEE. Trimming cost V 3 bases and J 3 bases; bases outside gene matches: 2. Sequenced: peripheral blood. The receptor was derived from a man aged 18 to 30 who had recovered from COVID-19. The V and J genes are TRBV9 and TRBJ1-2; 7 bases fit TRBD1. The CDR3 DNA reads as TGTGCCAGCAGCGCCCAGGGGGACTATGGCTACACCTTC. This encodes CASSAQGDYGYTF.